A single sample gave rise to the 32 T cell receptor beta chains below, sequenced in a study of blood T cell repertoires in COVID-19. The method was immunoSEQ multiplex PCR; TCRdb's version includes in-frame clones alone and lacks a portion of them. The data show some 250,000 clones, about four fifths seen once. Sequenced: peripheral blood. The receptors derive from a man aged 25 to 45 who had recovered from COVID-19.

This clone was observed many times. V is TRBV14 and J is TRBJ1-1; 12 positions agree with TRBD1. Germline assignment: CDR1 SGHDN and CDR2 FVKESK. Unmatched junction bases numbered 9, after V lost 2 bases and J lost 5 bases. This CDR3 is built from 17 residues. CDR3 protein: CASSQRLPGQGATEAFF. CDR3 DNA sequence: TGTGCCAGCAGCCAACGGCTACCGGGACAGGGGGCAACTGAAGCTTTCTTT.

The chain links TRBV28 to TRBJ2-3; weak D call: TRBD1 (6 bases). The V end lost 8 bases, the J end lost 2 bases, and 14 bases lay between the germline ends. Germline assignment: CDR1 MDHEN and CDR2 SYDVKM. The CDR3 is 14 amino acids. CDR3 residues: CASGMTGFTDTQYF. CDR3 coding DNA: TGTGCCAGCGGAATGACAGGATTCACAGATACGCAGTATTTT.

The chain employs TRBV5-1 and TRBJ2-7, with TRBD2 as a possible D gene (5 bases). CDR1 is SGHRS and CDR2 is YFSETQ in the germline V gene. Trimming took 4 bases from V and 6 from J, leaving 14 bases between them. The CDR3 runs to 13 residues. The CDR3 loop is CASSPREGGEQYV. The CDR3 region has the DNA TGCGCCAGCAGCCCCCGGGAAGGAGGCGAGCAGTACGTC.

This clone was seen only once. The chain recombines TRBV7-9 with TRBJ1-2, with 9 bases aligning to TRBD1. Trimming took 5 bases from V and 4 from J; bases not matched to a gene: 11. Germline lookup yields CDR1 SEHNR and CDR2 FQNEAQ (reference sequence). CDR3 length: 16 residues. The CDR3 coding sequence is TGTGCCAGCAGCATATCACACAGGGGGCGCACCTATGGCTACACCTTC. This codes for CASSISHRGRTYGYTF.

The chain combines TRBV6-1 with TRBJ2-7; D call uncertain. The CDR3 has 12 amino acids. The germline V gene encodes CDR1 MNHNS and CDR2 SASEGT. The ends were cut back, 0 bases at V and 6 bases at J, with 6 bases in the middle. As DNA, the CDR3 is TGTGCCAGCAGTGAAGCGTCGCGCGAGCAGTACGTC. Translated, it gives CASSEASREQYV.

The chain recombines TRBV7-9 with TRBJ1-6; 10 positions match TRBD1. The V gene end was trimmed by 5 bases and the J gene end by 0 bases; junction bases not matched to a gene: 10. The CDR3 totals 19 residues. Germline CDR1 reads SEHNR; CDR2 reads FQNEAQ (reference sequence). The CDR3 spells CASSPGQGLLSSYNSPLHF. For the CDR3, the DNA is TGTGCCAGCAGCCCGGGACAGGGGTTGTTGAGCTCCTATAATTCACCCCTCCACTTT.

The V call is TRBV7-6, the J call TRBJ2-2; a weak D match, TRBD2 (5 bases). The CDR3 spans 15 residues. Germline CDR1 and CDR2: SGHVS and FNYEAQ. V was trimmed by 1 base and J by 3 bases, leaving 9 bases between them. The CDR3 protein is CASSLVSGDTGELFF. CDR3 bases: TGTGCCAGCAGCTTAGTCAGCGGAGACACCGGGGAGCTGTTTTTT.

This chain links TRBV13 with TRBJ1-2; D might be TRBD1 (6 bases). Trimming left V 6 bases short and J 3 bases short, with 23 bases between. Germline V gene lookup returns CDR1 PRHDT and CDR2 FYEKMQ (reference sequence). The CDR3 extends over 17 amino acids. The DNA for the CDR3 is TGTGCCAGCAGTCAACAACAGGGAGGGTTGGTAGACTATGGCTACACCTTC. Translated: CASSQQQGGLVDYGYTF.

The chain recombines TRBV5-5 with TRBJ2-3; weak D call: TRBD2 (6 bases). V dropped 2 bases and J dropped 0 bases, with 10 bases sitting between them. The CDR3 spans 15 residues. Germline CDR1 is SGHKS and CDR2 is YYEKEE (reference sequence). CDR3 loop: CASSFLGRSTDTQYF. CDR3 in DNA: TGTGCCAGCAGCTTTCTGGGGAGGAGCACAGATACGCAGTATTTT. Combining the CDR3 with reference TRBV5-5 and TRBJ2-3 gives the whole variable domain DAGVTQSPTHLIKTRGQQVTLRCSPISGHKSVSWYQQVLGQGPQFIFQYYEKEERGRGNFPDRFSARQFPNYSSELNVNALLLGDSALYLCASSFLGRSTDTQYFGPGTRLTVL.

The CDR3 here is CASSLAPISGTGELFF. CDR3 coding DNA: TGCGCCAGCAGCTTGGCGCCAATTTCCGGCACCGGGGAGCTGTTTTTT. The rearrangement uses TRBV5-1 and TRBJ2-2; the D is unclear. The germline CDR1 and CDR2 sequences are SGHRS and YFSETQ. V lost 0 bases and J 4 bases, leaving 13 bases between the germline ends. The CDR3 extends over 16 amino acids.

The rearrangement joins TRBV6-5 to TRBJ1-1; tentative D call: TRBD1 (6 bases). The V end was cut by 8 bases, the J end by 3 bases, with 13 bases between. CDR1 is MNHEY and CDR2 is SVGAGI in the germline V gene. The CDR3 has 13 amino acids. For the CDR3, the DNA is TGTGCCAGCCGGACAGAGCGCGACACTGAAGCTTTCTTT. It codes for CASRTERDTEAFF.

J is TRBJ2-7 and V is TRBV4-1; tentative D call: TRBD2 (6 bases). The CDR3 covers 15 residues. Germline assignment: CDR1 MGHRA and CDR2 YSYEKL. V dropped 4 bases and J dropped 6 bases, with 19 bases sitting between them. CDR3 sequence (DNA): TGCGCCAGCAGCCCCGTGCGACTGGAGGGTCGCGAGCAGTACTTC. It yields the protein CASSPVRLEGREQYF.

This clone was observed a handful of times. V usage is TRBV25-1 and J usage is TRBJ1-2; 7 bases are a match to TRBD1. Trimming removed 3 bases from V and 0 bases from J; junction bases left unmatched: 13. Looked up from germline, CDR1 is MGHDK and CDR2 is SYGVNS. The CDR3 spans 18 residues. CDR3 bases: TGTGCCAGCAGTGACAACCCCGCGACAGGGAGAGCTAACTATGGCTACACCTTC. Translating it yields CASSDNPATGRANYGYTF.

The CDR3 DNA reads as TGCGCCAGCAGCTTGGGTAGTGGGCGGAACACTGAAGCTTTCTTT. This translates into CASSLGSGRNTEAFF. The V gene is TRBV5-1, the J gene TRBJ1-1; D gene ambiguous. Trimming left V 0 bases short and J 1 base short, with 10 bases between. Germline lookup yields CDR1 SGHRS and CDR2 YFSETQ. The CDR3 loop spans 15 amino acids.

V usage is TRBV6-5 and J usage is TRBJ2-5; tentatively, D is TRBD2 (6 bases). The CDR3 consists of 15 residues. CDR1 MNHEY and CDR2 SVGAGI come from the germline V gene. Deletions cut 4 bases from V and 4 bases from J, with 16 bases between. For the CDR3, the DNA is TGTGCCAGCAGTTCGGGGGACTTTGGGGCAGAGACCCAGTACTTC. It encodes CASSSGDFGAETQYF.

The gene calls are TRBV6-5 and TRBJ1-1; D gene ambiguous. The CDR3 spans 13 residues. The V gene's germline CDR1 is MNHEY and CDR2 SVGAGI. With 4 bases removed from V and 6 bases from J, the gap between germline ends came to 12 bases. The CDR3 DNA reads as TGTGCCAGCAGTTCCGTCGCGGCATCTGAAGCTTTCTTT. Translation: CASSSVAASEAFF.

The chain has TRBV6-5 and TRBJ2-6; D is possibly TRBD1 (6 bases). V gave up 6 bases and J gave up 2 bases, with 11 bases separating them. CDR1 MNHEY and CDR2 SVGAGI come from the germline V gene. The CDR3 spans 15 residues. The CDR3 DNA is TGTGCCAGCAGCCCAAACAGGGCTGGGGCCAACGTCCTGACTTTC. This codes for CASSPNRAGANVLTF.

The rearrangement joins TRBV9 to TRBJ1-3; D gene ambiguous. With 0 bases removed from V and 8 bases from J, the gap between germline ends came to 9 bases. The CDR3 length is 13 residues. Germline CDR1 and CDR2: SGDLS and YYNGEE. CDR3 sequence: CASSVGMQDTIYF. The CDR3 DNA reads as TGTGCCAGCAGCGTAGGTATGCAGGACACCATATATTTT.

The chain combines TRBV4-1 with TRBJ1-5, with a tentative D call TRBD1 (6 bases). The germline V and J ends were trimmed by 3 bases and 5 bases, with 17 bases remaining between them. In germline, CDR1 is MGHRA, CDR2 YSYEKL. The CDR3 runs 16 residues. CDR3 sequence reads: CASSQTPGEGYQPQHF. CDR3 in DNA: TGCGCCAGCAGCCAGACTCCAGGGGAGGGTTATCAGCCCCAGCATTTT.

This clone has only a few counts. This chain uses TRBV4-1 with TRBJ2-7; 11 bases are shared with TRBD1. The ends lost 3 bases at V and 1 base at J; junction bases unmatched: 2. The CDR3 is 15 residues long. Germline V gives CDR1 MGHRA, CDR2 YSYEKL. The CDR3 coding sequence is TGCGCCAGCAGCCAGGGACAGGGGGTATCCTACGAGCAGTACTTC. This encodes CASSQGQGVSYEQYF.

The CDR3, as DNA: TGTGCCAGCAGTTTGCGCGGCGGAGAAGAGACCCAGTACTTC. This translates into CASSLRGGEETQYF. The chain uses TRBV27 and TRBJ2-5; D not resolved. CDR1 and CDR2 (germline): MNHEY, SMNVEV (reference sequence). The CDR3 is 14 residues long. V lost 3 bases and J 3 bases, leaving 11 bases between the germline ends.

The chain has TRBV27 and TRBJ2-7; the D gene is possibly TRBD1 (6 bases). The CDR3 loop spans 14 amino acids. Deletions cut 4 bases from V and 6 bases from J, with 16 bases between. Germline CDR1 and CDR2: MNHEY and SMNVEV (reference sequence). The CDR3 region has the DNA TGTGCCAGCAGTTATACAGGGATTGGAGGCGAGCAGTACTTC. It is translated as CASSYTGIGGEQYF.

J is TRBJ1-4 and V is TRBV9, with a tentative D call TRBD1 (5 bases). This CDR3 comprises 15 residues. Trimming pared 0 bases from V and 3 bases from J, leaving 9 bases between. The germline V gene encodes CDR1 SGDLS and CDR2 YYNGEE. The CDR3 loop is CASSVGGNPNEKLFF. The DNA for the CDR3 is TGTGCCAGCAGCGTAGGGGGCAACCCTAATGAAAAACTGTTTTTT.

The V and J genes are TRBV18 and TRBJ2-7; D might be TRBD1 (5 bases). The CDR3 extends over 14 amino acids. V lost 2 bases and J 4 bases, leaving 12 bases between the germline ends. Germline CDR1 and CDR2: KGHSH and LQKENI. DNA of the CDR3: TGTGCCAGCTCACCAGAGGACAACAGATACGAGCAGTACGTC. It yields the protein CASSPEDNRYEQYV.

This clone was seen just once. The chain combines TRBV5-1 with TRBJ2-3, with a possible D match to TRBD1 (6 bases). This CDR3 has 15 residues. Germline V gives CDR1 SGHRS, CDR2 YFSETQ. Trimming removed 7 bases from V and 1 base from J, with 16 bases in between. The CDR3 is CASRGWGPGTDTQYF. The CDR3 DNA sequence: TGCGCCAGCCGCGGTTGGGGGCCGGGCACAGATACGCAGTATTTT.

This clone was picked up a small number of times. The J gene is TRBJ2-5, the V gene TRBV5-1; 11 nucleotides line up with TRBD1. Germline lookup yields CDR1 SGHRS and CDR2 YFSETQ. The V segment lost 3 bases and the J segment 5 bases; nucleotides outside the gene matches: 9. CDR3 length: 16 amino acids. In DNA form, the CDR3 reads TGCGCCAGCAGCTGGGGGACAGGGGGTTCGACGGAGACCCAGTACTTC. Amino acids: CASSWGTGGSTETQYF.

J is TRBJ1-5 and V is TRBV7-9; maybe TRBD1 (5 bases). The V and J ends lost 3 bases and 7 bases respectively, with 10 bases between them. CDR1 SEHNR and CDR2 FQNEAQ come from the germline V gene (reference sequence). CDR3 length: 13 amino acids. The CDR3 sequence is CASSLGEAQPQHF. CDR3 nucleotide sequence: TGTGCCAGCAGCTTGGGGGAGGCCCAGCCCCAGCATTTT.

This rearrangement joins TRBV5-1 to TRBJ2-3; D remains unclear. The CDR3 is 14 amino acids. Trimming took off 5 bases at V and 2 bases at J, with 12 bases between the two ends. Germline V gene data show CDR1 as SGHRS and CDR2 as YFSETQ. CDR3 sequence: CASRLGTNTDTQYF. DNA for the CDR3: TGCGCCAGCAGACTGGGCACCAACACAGATACGCAGTATTTT.

This clone has just a few counts. The chain links TRBV28 to TRBJ2-7, with D hard to call. The V and J ends lost 6 bases and 6 bases respectively, with 15 bases between them. Germline V lookup: CDR1 MDHEN, CDR2 SYDVKM. The CDR3 runs to 13 residues. CDR3 in DNA: TGTGCCAGCAGCATCTCTGTTGCGGCCGAGCAGTACGTC. Its translation is CASSISVAAEQYV.

This clone was observed a few times. The chain combines TRBV19 with TRBJ1-5, with 9 bases fitting TRBD1. The CDR3 contains 17 residues. Looked up from germline, CDR1 is LNHDA and CDR2 is SQIVND (reference sequence). The V segment lost 7 bases and the J segment 3 bases; nucleotides outside the gene matches: 13. The CDR3 region has the DNA TGTGCCAGTACAGGGTCAATGGGACAGGGCCCCAATCAGCCCCAGCATTTT. This translates into CASTGSMGQGPNQPQHF.

V usage is TRBV6-2 or TRBV6-3 and J usage is TRBJ2-3; 7 nucleotides align to TRBD2. Germline assignment: CDR1 MNHEY and CDR2 SVGEGT. The CDR3 runs 17 residues. The V segment lost 6 bases and the J segment 5 bases; nucleotides outside the gene matches: 17. CDR3 DNA sequence: TGTGCCAGCAGCCGGCGGGACTACACAGATCTGGGAGATACGCAGTATTTT. Translated, it gives CASSRRDYTDLGDTQYF.

The chain has TRBV6-6 and TRBJ2-1; 8 positions agree with TRBD2. Germline V gene sequence: CDR1 MNHNY, CDR2 SVGAGI (reference sequence). Unmatched junction bases numbered 4, after V lost 4 bases and J lost 8 bases. The CDR3 runs to 13 residues. The CDR3 nucleotides are TGTGCCAGCAGTTCGGGGGGGGTGGATGAGCAGTTCTTC. It yields the protein CASSSGGVDEQFF.